One sample yielded the 26 T cell receptor beta chains listed below, sequenced in a study of response to subunit inactivated influenza vaccine. TCRdb called the RT-PCR reads again in MiXCR, with one record for every CDR3 protein. The sample records 500,000 or so distinct CDR3 sequences, over 9.5% being singletons. The sequencing used PBMCs from blood, collected 40 to 50 days after vaccination. These receptors were obtained from a man aged 45-60 years who received an inactivated influenza vaccine.

The V gene is TRBV28, the J gene TRBJ2-6, with D uncertain. V lost 6 bases and J lost 0, with 12 bases in between. In germline, CDR1 is MDHEN, CDR2 SYDVKM. The CDR3 contains 16 residues. Here the CDR3 DNA reads TGTGCCAGCAGCTCCTTTCGTTTCTCTGGGGCCAACGTCCTGACTTTC. Encoded protein: CASSSFRFSGANVLTF.

In regard to this clonotype: A read error may account for a junction end that differs from germline. The chain couples TRBV5-1 to TRBJ2-3; 10 positions agree with TRBD2. Germline CDR1 SGHRS, CDR2 YFSETQ. The CDR3 contains 15 residues. The CDR3 coding sequence is TGCGCCAGCAGCTCCAGCGGGAGGGCCACACATACGCAGTATTTT. As protein: CASSSSGRATHTQYF.

This clonotype has just a few counts. This sequence joins TRBV5-1 and TRBJ2-5; tentative D call: TRBD2 (5 bases). This CDR3 is built from 14 residues. The V end was cut by 4 bases, the J end by 1 base, with 11 bases between. CDR1 is SGHRS and CDR2 is YFSETQ in the germline V gene. CDR3 loop: CASSGGLLQETQYF. For the CDR3, the DNA is TGCGCCAGCAGCGGAGGACTTCTCCAAGAGACCCAGTACTTC.

The V gene is TRBV7-2, the J gene TRBJ2-1, with 11 positions matching TRBD2. The CDR3 runs to 17 residues. The V gene's germline CDR1 is SGHTA and CDR2 FQGNSA. Trimming took 4 bases from V and 2 from J; bases not matched to a gene: 7. Here the CDR3 reads CASSSGTSGGPYNEQFF. The CDR3 DNA reads TGTGCCAGCAGCTCCGGGACTAGCGGAGGCCCCTACAATGAGCAGTTCTTC. The full variable domain, rest sourced from reference TRBV7-2 and TRBJ2-1, is GAGVSQSPSNKVTEKGKDVELRCDPISGHTALYWYRQSLGQGLEFLIYFQGNSAPDKSGLPSDRFSAERTGGSVSTLTIQRTQQEDSAVYLCASSSGTSGGPYNEQFFGPGTRLTVL.

This clonotype appeared many times. V usage is TRBV5-1 and J usage is TRBJ2-5; D gene ambiguous. Germline-derived CDR1 and CDR2 are SGHRS and YFSETQ. Trimming cost V 2 bases and J 7 bases, with 21 bases left between them. This CDR3 has 16 amino acids. CDR3: CASSFDVPTFKGTQYF. Here the CDR3 DNA reads TGCGCCAGCAGCTTTGACGTACCCACCTTCAAAGGGACCCAGTACTTC.

Only a few counts were recorded for this clonotype. The chain combines TRBV6-2 or TRBV6-3 with TRBJ2-5, with 7 bases identical to TRBD2. Germline CDR1 and CDR2: MNHEY and SVGEGT. V gave up 4 bases and J gave up 5 bases; unmatched junction bases: 10. The CDR3 runs 15 residues. The CDR3 DNA follows: TGTGCCAGCAGTTCCCCAGGACTAGTAAGGGAGACCCAGTACTTC. Translation: CASSSPGLVRETQYF.

The genes are TRBV10-3 and TRBJ2-7; D possibly corresponds to TRBD1 (6 bases). Deletions cut 4 bases from V and 5 bases from J, with 12 bases between. Germline assignment: CDR1 ENHRY and CDR2 SYGVKD. This CDR3 is 13 amino acids long. CDR3 residues: CAISGQGQDEQYF. In nucleotides, the CDR3 is TGTGCCATCAGTGGTCAGGGGCAGGACGAGCAGTACTTC.

V gene TRBV11-2 combines with J gene TRBJ2-5; D is unresolved. Deletions cut 5 bases from V and 0 bases from J, with 16 bases between. Germline CDR1 is SGHAT and CDR2 is FQNNGV. The CDR3 spans 16 residues. The CDR3 bases are TGTGCCAGCAGCGAACGCGTACACGATAACCAAGAGACCCAGTACTTC. Translation: CASSERVHDNQETQYF.

Ten or more counts support this clonotype. The CDR3 loop is CAISENRLSSGRKDLNTGELFF. CDR3 DNA sequence: TGTGCCATCAGTGAGAACCGCCTGTCTAGCGGGAGGAAAGACCTGAACACCGGGGAGCTGTTTTTT. V gene TRBV10-3 combines with J gene TRBJ2-2; 11 nucleotides match TRBD2. From germline, CDR1 is ENHRY and CDR2 SYGVKD. There are 22 residues in the CDR3. Trimming cost V 2 bases and J 1 base; bases outside gene matches: 18.

This clonotype has a handful of counts. This sequence joins TRBV11-3 and TRBJ2-2; a weak D match, TRBD1 (6 bases). The germline gives CDR1 SGHNT, CDR2 YENEEA. Trimming left V 4 bases short and J 0 bases short, with 15 bases between. The CDR3 is made up of 17 amino acids. For the CDR3, the DNA is TGTGCCAGCAGCTCAAAGGTTGGGACACCGAACACCGGGGAGCTGTTTTTT. It specifies CASSSKVGTPNTGELFF. The full variable domain, completed using reference TRBV11-3 and TRBJ2-2, is EAGVVQSPRYKIIEKKQPVAFWCNPISGHNTLYWYLQNLGQGPELLIRYENEEAVDDSQLPKDRFSAERLKGVDSTLKIQPAELGDSAVYLCASSSKVGTPNTGELFFGEGSRLTVL.

This chain connects TRBV6-1 to TRBJ2-7, with 9 bases matching TRBD2. After removal of 5 bases from V and 0 bases from J, the junction contained 5 bases not matched to a gene. This CDR3 contains 15 residues. Germline loops: CDR1 MNHNS, CDR2 SASEGT. DNA for the CDR3: TGTGCCAGCAGTCCCGGGACTAGCCACTCCTACGAGCAGTACTTC. It specifies CASSPGTSHSYEQYF.

This clonotype was observed many times. The V gene is TRBV12-3 or TRBV12-4, the J gene TRBJ2-7, with unresolved D. The V end lost 3 bases, the J end lost 3 bases, and 6 bases lay between the germline ends. This CDR3 comprises 12 residues. CDR3 bases: TGTGCCAGCAGTTTGGGGTTCTACGAGCAGTACTTC. Residues: CASSLGFYEQYF.

The table lists this clonotype with many counts. CDR3 amino acids: CASSRHLWNTEAFF. CDR3 DNA sequence: TGTGCCAGCAGTCGACACCTCTGGAACACTGAAGCTTTCTTT. V usage is TRBV6-2 or TRBV6-3 and J usage is TRBJ1-1; D is unclear. This CDR3 is 14 amino acids long. Trimming shortened V by 5 bases and J by 1 base, and 11 bases separated the two germline ends. Germline V gives CDR1 MNHEY, CDR2 SVGEGT.

This chain uses TRBV20-1 with TRBJ1-2; D unclear. V was shortened by 4 bases and J by 13 bases, with 7 bases between the two germline ends. This CDR3 contains 8 residues. Germline loops: CDR1 DFQATT, CDR2 SNEGSKA (reference sequence). CDR3 bases: TGCAGTGCTAATTTGATCACCTTC. It is translated as CSANLITF.

The table lists this clonotype with a few counts. The chain joins TRBV12-3 or TRBV12-4 to TRBJ2-2; 10 bases agree with TRBD2. The CDR3 extends over 15 amino acids. V gave up 5 bases and J gave up 9 bases; unmatched junction bases: 9. The CDR3, as DNA: TGTGCCAGCAGTCATCGACTAGCGGGTGTCCGGGAGCTGTTTTTT. Its translation: CASSHRLAGVRELFF.

The V gene is TRBV7-3, the J gene TRBJ2-7; D is perhaps TRBD2 (5 bases). The CDR3 extends over 13 amino acids. V lost 4 bases and J lost 4, with 11 bases in between. The V gene's germline CDR1 is SGHTA and CDR2 FQGTGA. The CDR3 DNA follows: TGTGCCAGCAGCTCCAACGCGGGTTACGAGCAGTACTTC. Protein product: CASSSNAGYEQYF.

This clonotype has just a few counts. The chain carries TRBV6-1 and TRBJ2-2, with TRBD2 as a possible D gene (6 bases). V gave up 8 bases and J gave up 3 bases, with 10 bases separating them. There are 13 residues in the CDR3. Germline CDR1 is MNHNS and CDR2 is SASEGT. Written as DNA, the CDR3 is TGTGCCAGCGCTGGAGGGGACACCGGGGAGCTGTTTTTT. Amino acid sequence: CASAGGDTGELFF.

This clonotype was counted a single time. This chain links TRBV6-2 or TRBV6-3 with TRBJ2-1, with TRBD2 matching over 11 bases. The CDR3 runs to 16 residues. Trimming at V came to 5 bases and at J to 2 bases, leaving 5 bases not matched to a gene. Germline V gene data show CDR1 as MNHEY and CDR2 as SVGEGT. The CDR3 coding sequence is TGTGCCAGCAGTGGACTAGCGGGTTCAGCCTACAATGAGCAGTTCTTC. It yields the protein CASSGLAGSAYNEQFF.

This clonotype was counted only a few times. The chain has TRBV3-1 and TRBJ2-4, with unresolved D. The germline gives CDR1 LGHDT, CDR2 YNNKEL (reference sequence). The CDR3 is made up of 13 amino acids. Trimming cost V 1 base and J 6 bases, with 7 bases left between them. CDR3 amino acids: CASSQGDGNIQYF. Here the CDR3 DNA reads TGTGCCAGCAGCCAAGGAGATGGAAACATTCAGTACTTC.

At least ten counts were recorded for this clonotype. The chain combines TRBV24-1 with TRBJ2-5; TRBD1 aligns across 10 bases. The V gene end was trimmed by 4 bases and the J gene end by 3 bases; junction bases not matched to a gene: 16. The CDR3 is made up of 19 amino acids. Germline V gene lookup returns CDR1 KGHDR and CDR2 SFDVKD. The CDR3 spells CATSDLRSVGTGVEETQYF. The CDR3 DNA reads as TGTGCCACCAGTGACCTACGATCCGTTGGGACAGGGGTTGAAGAGACCCAGTACTTC.

This clonotype was recorded many times. The chain employs TRBV10-3 and TRBJ2-2; 8 bases match TRBD1. Germline V gene sequence: CDR1 ENHRY, CDR2 SYGVKD. The trim removed 8 bases at V and 5 bases at J, leaving 7 bases unmatched. This CDR3 is built from 14 residues. The CDR3 nucleotides read TGTGCCATCGACAGGGGCTTAAGTACCGGGGAGCTGTTTTTT. Protein: CAIDRGLSTGELFF.

V is TRBV28 and J is TRBJ2-2, with D perhaps assigned TRBD1 or TRBD2 (6 bases each). V was clipped by 4 bases and J by 6 bases, with 18 bases between them. Germline values: CDR1 MDHEN, CDR2 SYDVKM. The CDR3 sequence is 16 residues long. The CDR3 spells CASSSLGQRVAGELFF. In DNA, the CDR3 is TGTGCCAGCAGTTCCCTAGGACAGCGGGTTGCCGGGGAGCTGTTTTTT. The full variable domain, in which reference TRBV28 and TRBJ2-2 provide the parts outside the CDR3, is DVKVTQSSRYLVKRTGEKVFLECVQDMDHENMFWYRQDPGLGLRLIYFSYDVKMKEKGDIPEGYSVSREKKERFSLILESASTNQTSMYLCASSSLGQRVAGELFFGEGSRLTVL.

This clonotype was found a few times. The chain joins TRBV5-1 to TRBJ2-1; either TRBD1 or TRBD2 may fit D (5 bases each). Trimming took 0 bases from V and 8 from J, leaving 18 bases between them. Per germline, CDR1 SGHRS and CDR2 YFSETQ. The CDR3 totals 16 residues. The CDR3 region is CASSLAGPGSRHEQFF. The CDR3, as DNA: TGCGCCAGCAGCTTGGCCGGGCCAGGGAGCAGGCATGAGCAGTTCTTC.

In this sample, this clonotype turned up a few times. J is TRBJ2-3 and V is TRBV28, with 12 bases identical to TRBD2. The CDR3 totals 18 residues. The V segment lost 7 bases and the J segment 0 bases; nucleotides outside the gene matches: 11. The germline V gene has CDR1 MDHEN and CDR2 SYDVKM. CDR3 sequence reads: CASTRISSGGASTDTQYF. In nucleotides, the CDR3 is TGTGCCAGCACCAGGATATCTAGCGGGGGGGCTAGCACAGATACGCAGTATTTT.

V usage is TRBV30 and J usage is TRBJ1-4; tentative D call: TRBD1 (5 bases). The germline V gene has CDR1 GTSNPN and CDR2 SVGIG (reference sequence). V was cut by 4 bases and J by 8 bases, with 17 bases left in between. CDR3 length: 14 residues. CDR3 protein: CAWNPGLRFEKLFF. The CDR3 nucleotides read TGTGCCTGGAACCCGGGACTCCGTTTCGAAAAACTGTTTTTT.

Many counts were recorded for this clonotype. The gene calls are TRBV7-6 and TRBJ2-7, with 7 bases that match TRBD1. Trimming cost V 2 bases and J 6 bases; bases outside gene matches: 4. Germline loops: CDR1 SGHVS, CDR2 FNYEAQ. This CDR3 is 13 amino acids long. The CDR3, as DNA: TGTGCCAGCAGCTTATCGACAGGGCGCGAGCAGTACTTC. This gives the protein CASSLSTGREQYF.